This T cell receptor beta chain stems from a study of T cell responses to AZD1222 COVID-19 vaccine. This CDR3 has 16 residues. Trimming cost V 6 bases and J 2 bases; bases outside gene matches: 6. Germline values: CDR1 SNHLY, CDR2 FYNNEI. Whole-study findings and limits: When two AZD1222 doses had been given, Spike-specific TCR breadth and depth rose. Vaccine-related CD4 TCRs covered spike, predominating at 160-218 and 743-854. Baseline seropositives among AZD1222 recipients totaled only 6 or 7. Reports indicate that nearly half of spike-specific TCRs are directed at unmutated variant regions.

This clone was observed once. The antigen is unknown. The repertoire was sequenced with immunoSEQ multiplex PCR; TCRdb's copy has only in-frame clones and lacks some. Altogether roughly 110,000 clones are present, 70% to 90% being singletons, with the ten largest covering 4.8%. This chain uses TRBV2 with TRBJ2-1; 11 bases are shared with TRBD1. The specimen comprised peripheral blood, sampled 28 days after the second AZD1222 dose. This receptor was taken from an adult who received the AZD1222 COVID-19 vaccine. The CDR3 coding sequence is TGTGCCAGCAGCCCCGGGACAGGGGGAACCTACAATGAGCAGTTCTTC. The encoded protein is CASSPGTGGTYNEQFF.